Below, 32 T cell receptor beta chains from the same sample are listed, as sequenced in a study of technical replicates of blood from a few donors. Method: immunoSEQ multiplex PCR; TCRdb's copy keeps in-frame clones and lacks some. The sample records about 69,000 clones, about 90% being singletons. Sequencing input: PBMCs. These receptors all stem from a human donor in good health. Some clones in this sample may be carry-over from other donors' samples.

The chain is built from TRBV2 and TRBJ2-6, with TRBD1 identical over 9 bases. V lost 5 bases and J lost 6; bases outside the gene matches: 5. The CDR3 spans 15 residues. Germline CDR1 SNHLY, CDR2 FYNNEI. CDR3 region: CASSKQGAEANVLTF. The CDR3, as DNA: TGTGCCAGCAGTAAACAGGGGGCGGAGGCCAACGTCCTGACTTTC.

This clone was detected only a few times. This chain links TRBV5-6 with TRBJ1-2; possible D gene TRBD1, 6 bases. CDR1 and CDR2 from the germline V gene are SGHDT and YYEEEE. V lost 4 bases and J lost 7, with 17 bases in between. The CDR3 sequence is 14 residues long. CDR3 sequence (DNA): TGTGCCAGCAGCACCGTCAGGGGTGTTCGTGGCTACACCTTC. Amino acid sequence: CASSTVRGVRGYTF.

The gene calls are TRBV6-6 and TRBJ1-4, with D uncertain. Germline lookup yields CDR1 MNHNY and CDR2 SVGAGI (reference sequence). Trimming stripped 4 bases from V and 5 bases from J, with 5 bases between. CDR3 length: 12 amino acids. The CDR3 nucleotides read TGTGCCAGCAGTTCCCAGAATGAAAAACTGTTTTTT. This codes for CASSSQNEKLFF.

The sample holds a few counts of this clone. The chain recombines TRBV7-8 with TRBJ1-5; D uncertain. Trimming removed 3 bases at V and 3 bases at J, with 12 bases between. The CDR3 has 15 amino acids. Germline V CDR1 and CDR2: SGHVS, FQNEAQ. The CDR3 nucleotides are TGTGCCAGCAGCTTCTCAAACGAGTACAATCAGCCCCAGCATTTT. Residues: CASSFSNEYNQPQHF.

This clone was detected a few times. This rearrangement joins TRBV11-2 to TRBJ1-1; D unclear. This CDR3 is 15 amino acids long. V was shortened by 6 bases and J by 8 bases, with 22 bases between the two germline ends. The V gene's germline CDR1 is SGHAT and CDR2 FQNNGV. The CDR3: CASRWTDYLGKEAFF. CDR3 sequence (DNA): TGTGCCAGCAGGTGGACGGACTATCTGGGGAAAGAAGCTTTCTTT. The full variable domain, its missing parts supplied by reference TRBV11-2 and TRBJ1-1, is EAGVAQSPRYKIIEKRQSVAFWCNPISGHATLYWYQQILGQGPKLLIQFQNNGVVDDSQLPKDRFSAERLKGVDSTLKIQPAKLEDSAVYLCASRWTDYLGKEAFFGQGTRLTVV.

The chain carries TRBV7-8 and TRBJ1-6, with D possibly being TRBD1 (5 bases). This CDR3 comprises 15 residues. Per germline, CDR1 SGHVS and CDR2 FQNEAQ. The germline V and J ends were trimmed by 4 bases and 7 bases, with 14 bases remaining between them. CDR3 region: CASSYGDSSNSPLHF. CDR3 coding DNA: TGTGCCAGCAGCTACGGCGACAGTTCCAATTCACCCCTCCACTTT.

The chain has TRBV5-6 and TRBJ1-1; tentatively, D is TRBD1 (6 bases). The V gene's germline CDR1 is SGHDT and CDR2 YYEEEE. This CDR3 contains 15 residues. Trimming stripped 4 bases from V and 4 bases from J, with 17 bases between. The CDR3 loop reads CASSPPRRGGTEAFF. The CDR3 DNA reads TGTGCCAGCAGCCCGCCTAGGAGGGGGGGCACTGAAGCTTTCTTT.

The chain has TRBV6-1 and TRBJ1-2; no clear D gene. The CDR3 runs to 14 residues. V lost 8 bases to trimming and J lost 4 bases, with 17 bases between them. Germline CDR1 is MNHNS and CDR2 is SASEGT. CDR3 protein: CASGPADTLYGYTF. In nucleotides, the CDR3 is TGTGCCAGCGGCCCAGCCGACACTCTCTATGGCTACACCTTC.

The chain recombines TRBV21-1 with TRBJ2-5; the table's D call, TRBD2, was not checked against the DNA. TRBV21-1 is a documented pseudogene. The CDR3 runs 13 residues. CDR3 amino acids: CASSKEEERTQYF. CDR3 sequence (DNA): TGTGCCAGCAGCAAAGAGGAGGAGAGGACCCAGTACTTC.

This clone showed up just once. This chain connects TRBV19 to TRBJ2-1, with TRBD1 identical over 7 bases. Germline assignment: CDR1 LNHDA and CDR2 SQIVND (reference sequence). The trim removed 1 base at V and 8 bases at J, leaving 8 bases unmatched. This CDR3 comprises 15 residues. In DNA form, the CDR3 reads TGTGCCAGTAGTATAGGGGACAGAGGAGGATATGAGCAGTTCTTC. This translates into CASSIGDRGGYEQFF.

The CDR3 here is CASRTSGGGFNEQFF. The CDR3 nucleotides read TGTGCCAGCAGGACTAGCGGGGGGGGATTCAATGAGCAGTTCTTC. This chain connects TRBV6-6 to TRBJ2-1; 14 bases align to TRBD2. This CDR3 spans 15 amino acids. Trimming cost V 6 bases and J 6 bases; bases outside gene matches: 4. Germline values: CDR1 MNHNY, CDR2 SVGAGI (reference sequence).

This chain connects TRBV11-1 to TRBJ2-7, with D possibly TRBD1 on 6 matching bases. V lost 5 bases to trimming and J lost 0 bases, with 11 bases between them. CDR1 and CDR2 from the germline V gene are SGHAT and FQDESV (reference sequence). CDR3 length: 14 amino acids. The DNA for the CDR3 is TGTGCCAGCAGCGACAGGTGGGTCTCCTACGAGCAGTACTTC. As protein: CASSDRWVSYEQYF.

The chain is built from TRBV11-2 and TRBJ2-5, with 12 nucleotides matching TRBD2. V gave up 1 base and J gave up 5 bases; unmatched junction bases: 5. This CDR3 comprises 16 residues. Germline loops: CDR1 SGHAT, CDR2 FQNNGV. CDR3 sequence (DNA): TGTGCCAGCAGCTTAGGACTAGCGGGAGTAGGGGAGACCCAGTACTTC. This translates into CASSLGLAGVGETQYF.

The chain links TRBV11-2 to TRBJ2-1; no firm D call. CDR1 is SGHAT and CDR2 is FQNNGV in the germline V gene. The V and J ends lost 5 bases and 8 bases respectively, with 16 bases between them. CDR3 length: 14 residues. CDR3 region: CASSPPGQNYEQFF. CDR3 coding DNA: TGTGCCAGCAGCCCGCCTGGGCAGAACTATGAGCAGTTCTTC.

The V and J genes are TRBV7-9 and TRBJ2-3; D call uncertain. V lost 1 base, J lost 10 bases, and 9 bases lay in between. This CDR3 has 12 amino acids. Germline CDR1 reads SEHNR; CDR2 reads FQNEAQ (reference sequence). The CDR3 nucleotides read TGTGCCAGCAGCTTAGGGCTTGTTGCGCAGTATTTT. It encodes CASSLGLVAQYF.

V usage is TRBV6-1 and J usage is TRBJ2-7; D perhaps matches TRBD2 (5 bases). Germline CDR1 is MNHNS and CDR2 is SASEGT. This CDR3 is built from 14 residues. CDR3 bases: TGTGCGAGCGGAGAGGGATACTACTCCTACGAGCAGTACTTC. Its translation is CASGEGYYSYEQYF.

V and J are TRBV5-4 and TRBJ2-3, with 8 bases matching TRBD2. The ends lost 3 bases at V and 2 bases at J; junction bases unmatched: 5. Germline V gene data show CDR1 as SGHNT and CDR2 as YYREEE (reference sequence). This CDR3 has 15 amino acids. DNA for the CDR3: TGTGCCAGCAGCTCGCGGCGGGGGGACACAGATACGCAGTATTTT. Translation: CASSSRRGDTDTQYF.

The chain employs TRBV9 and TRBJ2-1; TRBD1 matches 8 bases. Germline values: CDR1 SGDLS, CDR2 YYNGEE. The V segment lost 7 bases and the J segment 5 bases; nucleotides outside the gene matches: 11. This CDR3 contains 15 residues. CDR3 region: CASQPGGWADNEQFF. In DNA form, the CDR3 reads TGTGCCAGCCAACCAGGGGGCTGGGCTGACAATGAGCAGTTCTTC. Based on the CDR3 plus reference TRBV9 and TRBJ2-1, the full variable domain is DSGVTQTPKHLITATGQRVTLRCSPRSGDLSVYWYQQSLDQGLQFLIQYYNGEERAKGNILERFSAQQFPDLHSELNLSSLELGDSALYFCASQPGGWADNEQFFGPGTRLTVL.

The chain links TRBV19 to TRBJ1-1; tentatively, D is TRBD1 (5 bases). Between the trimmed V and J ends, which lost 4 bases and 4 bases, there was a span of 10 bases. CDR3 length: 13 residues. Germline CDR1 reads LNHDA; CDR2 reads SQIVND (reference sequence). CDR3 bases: TGTGCCAGTAGTAGGGGCGGGAGCACTGAAGCTTTCTTT. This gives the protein CASSRGGSTEAFF. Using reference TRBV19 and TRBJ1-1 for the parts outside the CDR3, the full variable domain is DGGITQSPKYLFRKEGQNVTLSCEQNLNHDAMYWYRQDPGQGLRLIYYSQIVNDFQKGDIAEGYSVSREKKESFPLTVTSAQKNPTAFYLCASSRGGSTEAFFGQGTRLTVV.

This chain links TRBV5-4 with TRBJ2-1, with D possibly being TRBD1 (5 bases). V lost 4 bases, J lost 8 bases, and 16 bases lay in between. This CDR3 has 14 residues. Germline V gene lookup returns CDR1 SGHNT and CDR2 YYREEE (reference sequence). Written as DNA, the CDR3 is TGTGCCAGCAGCCCCGGACAAGACCACGATGAGCAGTTCTTC. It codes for CASSPGQDHDEQFF.

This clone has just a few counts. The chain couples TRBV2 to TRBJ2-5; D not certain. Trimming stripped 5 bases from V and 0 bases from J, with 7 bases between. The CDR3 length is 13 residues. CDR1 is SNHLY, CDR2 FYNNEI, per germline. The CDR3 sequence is CASSWSYQETQYF. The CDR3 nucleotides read TGTGCCAGCAGTTGGAGTTACCAAGAGACCCAGTACTTC.

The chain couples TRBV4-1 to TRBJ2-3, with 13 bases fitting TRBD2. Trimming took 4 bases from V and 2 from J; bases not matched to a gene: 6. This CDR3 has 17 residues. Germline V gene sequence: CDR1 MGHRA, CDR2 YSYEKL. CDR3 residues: CASSRGGLAGLTDTQYF. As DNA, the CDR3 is TGCGCCAGCAGCCGCGGGGGACTAGCGGGGCTCACAGATACGCAGTATTTT.

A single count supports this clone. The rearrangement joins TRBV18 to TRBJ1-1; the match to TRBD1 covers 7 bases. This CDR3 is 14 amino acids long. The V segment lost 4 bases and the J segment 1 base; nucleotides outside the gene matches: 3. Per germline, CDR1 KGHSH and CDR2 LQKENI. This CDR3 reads CASSLQGENTEAFF. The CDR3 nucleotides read TGTGCCAGCTCACTCCAGGGGGAGAACACTGAAGCTTTCTTT.

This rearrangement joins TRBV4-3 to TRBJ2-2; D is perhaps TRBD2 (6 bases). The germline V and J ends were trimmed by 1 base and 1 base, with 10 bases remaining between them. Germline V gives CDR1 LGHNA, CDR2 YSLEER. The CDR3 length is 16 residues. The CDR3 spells CASSQGPAGNTGELFF. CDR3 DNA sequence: TGCGCCAGCAGCCAAGGGCCAGCGGGGAACACCGGGGAGCTGTTTTTT.

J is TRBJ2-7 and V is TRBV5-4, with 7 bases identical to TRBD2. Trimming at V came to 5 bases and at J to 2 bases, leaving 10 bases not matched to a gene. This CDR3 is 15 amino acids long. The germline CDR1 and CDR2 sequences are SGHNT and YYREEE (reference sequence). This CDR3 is CASSVVGSGTYEQYF. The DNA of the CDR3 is TGTGCCAGCAGTGTGGTAGGGAGCGGGACCTACGAGCAGTACTTC.

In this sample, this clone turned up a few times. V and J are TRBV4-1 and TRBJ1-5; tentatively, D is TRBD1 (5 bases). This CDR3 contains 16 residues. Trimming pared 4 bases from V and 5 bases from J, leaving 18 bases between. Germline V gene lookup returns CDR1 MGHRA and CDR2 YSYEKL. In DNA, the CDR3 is TGCGCCAGCAGCCTCTCCCAGGGCGGTAGGGATCAGCCCCAGCATTTT. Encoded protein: CASSLSQGGRDQPQHF.

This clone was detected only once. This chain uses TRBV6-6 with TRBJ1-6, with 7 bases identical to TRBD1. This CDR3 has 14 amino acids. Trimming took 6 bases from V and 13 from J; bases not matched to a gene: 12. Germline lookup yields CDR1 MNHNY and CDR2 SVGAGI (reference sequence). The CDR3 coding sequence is TGTGCCAGCAGGCGCACAGGGGACATCGAGCCCCTCCACTTT. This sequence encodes CASRRTGDIEPLHF.

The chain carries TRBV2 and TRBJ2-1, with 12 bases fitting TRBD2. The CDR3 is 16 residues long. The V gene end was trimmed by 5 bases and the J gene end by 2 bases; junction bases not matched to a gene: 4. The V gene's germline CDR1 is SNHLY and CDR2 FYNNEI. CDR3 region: CASSPTSGGTYNEQFF. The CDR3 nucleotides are TGTGCCAGCAGTCCGACTAGCGGGGGAACCTACAATGAGCAGTTCTTC. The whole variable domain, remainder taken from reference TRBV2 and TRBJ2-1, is EPEVTQTPSHQVTQMGQEVILRCVPISNHLYFYWYRQILGQKVEFLVSFYNNEISEKSEIFDDQFSVERPDGSNFTLKIRSTKLEDSAMYFCASSPTSGGTYNEQFFGPGTRLTVL.

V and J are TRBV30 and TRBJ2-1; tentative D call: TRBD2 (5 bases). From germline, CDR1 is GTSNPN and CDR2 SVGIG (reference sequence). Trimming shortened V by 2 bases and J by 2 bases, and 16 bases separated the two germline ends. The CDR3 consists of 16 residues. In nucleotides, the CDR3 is TGTGCCTGGAGTTCTATGGCGGGTGTTACCTACAATGAGCAGTTCTTC. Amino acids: CAWSSMAGVTYNEQFF.

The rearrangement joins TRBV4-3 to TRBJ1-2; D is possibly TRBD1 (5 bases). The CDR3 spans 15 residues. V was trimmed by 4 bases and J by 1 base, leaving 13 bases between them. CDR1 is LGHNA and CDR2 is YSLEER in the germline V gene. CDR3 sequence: CASSLYDSVNYGYTF. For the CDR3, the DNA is TGCGCCAGCAGCCTTTACGACAGTGTTAACTATGGCTACACCTTC.

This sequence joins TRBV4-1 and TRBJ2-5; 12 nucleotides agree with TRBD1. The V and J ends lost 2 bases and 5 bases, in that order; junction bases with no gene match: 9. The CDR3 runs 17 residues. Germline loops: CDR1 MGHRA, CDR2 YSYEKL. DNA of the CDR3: TGCGCCAGCAGCCAAAAGCCGGGACAGGGGGCCGGGGAGACCCAGTACTTC. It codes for CASSQKPGQGAGETQYF.

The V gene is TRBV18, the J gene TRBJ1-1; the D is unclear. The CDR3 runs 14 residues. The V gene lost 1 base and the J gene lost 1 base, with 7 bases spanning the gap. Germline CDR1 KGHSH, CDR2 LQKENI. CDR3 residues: CASSPLPGNTEAFF. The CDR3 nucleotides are TGTGCCAGCTCACCACTTCCAGGGAACACTGAAGCTTTCTTT.